The 22 T cell receptor beta chains below all came from one sample that was sequenced in a study of CD8+ T cells in alopecia areata. Extracted RNA was reverse transcribed, and the resulting cDNA served as sequencing template. Here immunoSEQ multiplex PCR was the method, and the copy in TCRdb shows in-frame clones only, minus some. The sample holds around 300,000 clones, and no clone turns up only once. Using CD4, CD8alpha, NKG2D, NKG2ACE and other markers, pooled cutaneous lymph node cells were sorted. The sequenced sample consisted of CD4+ T cells sorted from a lymph node. The origin of the receptors is a C3H/HeJ mouse with alopecia areata. The mouse line has the MHC haplotype H2-k.

This clone was counted only a few times. Mouse gene names and germline throughout. The read ends 4 residues shy of where the CDR3 ends; the end is completed using the germline J gene. The same CDR3 can be traced to other DNA sequences in this sample. This chain uses TRBV5 with TRBJ2-3; 8 bases map to TRBD2. The CDR3 spans 15 residues. CDR1 LGHNA and CDR2 YNLKQL come from the germline V gene (reference sequence). V shed 1 base and J 0 bases; nucleotides not matched to a gene: 0. CDR3: CASSQAGGSAETLYF. The covered CDR3 bases are TGTGCCAGCAGCCAAGCTGGGGGGAGTGCAGAA.

Points on this clone: The genes are named according to mouse. The sequence runs out 4 residues before the end of the CDR3; the remainder is reconstructed from the germline J gene. The chain links TRBV19 to TRBJ2-2; 9 bases line up with TRBD2. CDR3 size: 16 residues. Germline V gene data show CDR1 as FNHDT and CDR2 as SITEND (reference sequence). The V gene end was trimmed by 4 bases and the J gene end by 1 base; junction bases not matched to a gene: 5. The CDR3 sequence is CASSPPWGGNTGQLYF. The CDR3 bases that were read are TGTGCCAGCAGTCCCCCCTGGGGGGGAAACACCGGG.

This clone was counted between two and nine times. Mouse names are used for the genes. With the read ending 4 residues before the CDR3 end, the germline J gene is used to fill in that end. The chain combines TRBV1 with TRBJ2-5; no reliable D call. CDR1 and CDR2 (germline): NSQYPW, LRSPGD (reference sequence). This CDR3 is built from 12 residues. Trimming shortened V by 7 bases and J by 0 bases, and 5 bases separated the two germline ends. The CDR3 sequence is CTCTQNQDTQYF. The CDR3 DNA, read in part, is TGCACCTGCACACAAAACCAAGAC.

This clone was detected ten times or more. The gene symbols are mouse symbols. CDR3 loop: CASSLDRNQDTQYF. CDR3 bases read: TGTGCCAGCAGTCTAGACAGAAACCAAGAC. The chain joins TRBV5 to TRBJ2-5; maybe TRBD1 (5 bases). With the read ending 4 residues before the CDR3 end, the germline J gene is used to fill in that end. CDR3 size: 14 residues. The germline V gene encodes CDR1 LGHNA and CDR2 YNLKQL (reference sequence). V was pared by 6 bases and J by 0 bases, with 10 bases between.

Points on this clone: A clone one base away is much larger, so this may be a read error. Gene names are mouse gene names. The read ends 4 residues before the CDR3 terminus; that terminus is restored from the germline J gene. The chain couples TRBV5 to TRBJ2-1, with D perhaps matching TRBD1 (6 bases). The CDR3 is 15 amino acids. The germline V and J ends were trimmed by 2 bases and 0 bases, with 8 bases remaining between them. The germline CDR1 and CDR2 sequences are LGHNA and YNLKQL (reference sequence). Partial CDR3 DNA: TGTGCCAGCAGCCAAAGGACAGATAACTATGCT. Translated: CASSQRTDNYA. The full CDR3 reads CASSQRTDNYAEQFF.

In its sample, this clone was seen many times. Gene and germline names: mouse. The read ends 4 residues before the CDR3 terminus; that terminus is restored from the germline J gene. The V and J genes are TRBV17 and TRBJ2-1; 10 bases line up with TRBD2. Trimming removed 4 bases from V and 6 bases from J; junction bases left unmatched: 3. The length of the CDR3 is 14 residues. Germline V gene sequence: CDR1 MNHDT, CDR2 YYDKIL. CDR3 DNA (partial): TGTGCTAGCAGTAACGGGACTGGGGTTGCT. Translation: CASSNGTGVA. The full CDR3 reads CASSNGTGVAEQFF.

In regard to this clone: Genes here carry mouse names. From the germline J gene comes the end of the CDR3, since the read stops 4 residues before it. The V gene is TRBV13-2, the J gene TRBJ1-2; possibly TRBD1 for D (6 bases). In germline, CDR1 is NNHNN, CDR2 SYGAGS (reference sequence). The CDR3 is 13 amino acids. Trimming left V 3 bases short and J 3 bases short, with 9 bases between. The CDR3 is CASGAPGDSDYTF. CDR3 DNA (partial): TGTGCCAGCGGTGCCCCAGGGGACTCC.

This clone has a handful of counts. Gene names refer to mouse genes. The CDR3 extends 4 residues past the end of the read, so its final part is completed from the germline J gene. The genes are TRBV3 and TRBJ2-1, with D possibly matching TRBD2 (6 bases). V gave up 11 bases and J gave up 0 bases, with 14 bases separating them. The CDR3 is 14 amino acids. Germline loops: CDR1 SNHLY, CDR2 FYNGKV (reference sequence). CDR3 in amino acids: CAAGRGVNYAEQFF. Incomplete CDR3 DNA: TGTGCCGCGGGGCGGGGGGTTAACTATGCT. Variable domain in full (rest from reference TRBV3 and TRBJ2-1): GPKVLQIPSHQIIDMGQMVTLNCDPVSNHLYFYWYKQILGQQMEFLVNFYNGKVMEKSKLFKDQFSVERPDGSYFTLKIQPTALEDSAVYFCAAGRGVNYAEQFFGPGTRLTVL.

As for this clone: Mouse names are used for the genes. The read terminates 4 residues ahead of where the CDR3 ends, so the germline J gene completes it. The chain links TRBV1 to TRBJ1-2; D may be TRBD1 (6 bases). The V end lost 4 bases, the J end lost 0 bases, and 12 bases lay between the germline ends. Per the germline V gene, CDR1 is NSQYPW and CDR2 is LRSPGD (reference sequence). The CDR3 loop spans 15 amino acids. The CDR3 reads CTCSGPPGANSDYTF. The sequenced CDR3 bases are TGCACCTGCAGTGGCCCCCCAGGGGCAAACTCC.

This clone was seen only a few times. Gene names refer to mouse genes. The missing CDR3 end, 4 residues past where the read stops, is filled in from the germline J gene. The chain employs TRBV13-1 and TRBJ2-3; TRBD1 agrees at 8 bases. The CDR3 loop spans 15 amino acids. After removal of 5 bases from V and 0 bases from J, the junction contained 5 bases not matched to a gene. The germline gives CDR1 NSHNY, CDR2 SYGAGN. Partial CDR3 DNA: TGTGCCAGCAGCCCCAGGGGGCCTAGTGCAGAA. Translating gives CASSPRGPSAE. The CDR3 in full is CASSPRGPSAETLYF.

Turning to this clone: The gene symbols are mouse symbols. The read falls 4 residues short of the CDR3 end, and the missing part is taken from the germline J gene. The rearrangement uses TRBV1 and TRBJ2-5; 9 positions agree with TRBD1. The V gene end was trimmed by 5 bases and the J gene end by 1 base; junction bases not matched to a gene: 4. Germline loops: CDR1 NSQYPW, CDR2 LRSPGD (reference sequence). CDR3 length: 15 residues. The CDR3 sequence is CTCSLQGADQDTQYF. CDR3 bases read: TGCACCTGCAGTTTACAGGGGGCTGACCAAGAC.

Only a few counts were recorded for this clone. Mouse germline and gene names are used. The read gets to within 4 residues of the CDR3 end, and the germline J gene fills in the rest. The chain links TRBV13-1 to TRBJ2-2, with TRBD2 identical over 10 bases. Germline V gives CDR1 NSHNY, CDR2 SYGAGN. The CDR3 loop spans 17 amino acids. J lost 0 bases, V lost 3 bases, and 5 bases had no gene match. CDR3 DNA (partial): TGTGCCAGCAGTGGAGACTGGGGGGAGGCAAACACCGGG. It codes for CASSGDWGEANTG. The full CDR3 protein is CASSGDWGEANTGQLYF.

To note about this clone: Genes and germline are mouse. The CDR3 end falls 4 residues outside the read, so it is completed with the germline J gene. The chain recombines TRBV19 with TRBJ1-2; D is possibly TRBD1 (5 bases). The germline V gene encodes CDR1 FNHDT and CDR2 SITEND (reference sequence). The CDR3 covers 14 residues. Between the trimmed V and J ends, which lost 3 bases and 0 bases, there was a span of 9 bases. The chain's CDR3 is CASSNGGANSDYTF. CDR3 bases read: TGTGCCAGCAGTAACGGGGGGGCAAACTCC.

With respect to this clone: Germline and genes: mouse. The CDR3 end lies 4 residues beyond the end of the read and is filled in from the germline J gene. V usage is TRBV13-3 and J usage is TRBJ2-1; maybe TRBD1 (6 bases). Germline CDR1 NNHDY, CDR2 SYVADS. Trimming took off 6 bases at V and 4 bases at J, with 11 bases between the two ends. This CDR3 is built from 13 residues. Partial CDR3 DNA: TGTGCCAGCAAAAAACAGGGTTATGCT. Translated: CASKKQGYA. The complete CDR3 reads CASKKQGYAEQFF.

Only a few counts were recorded for this clone. Gene names refer to mouse genes. The CDR3 end is not reached by the read, which stops 4 residues before it; the germline J gene fills it in. V and J are TRBV19 and TRBJ1-1, with a tentative D call TRBD1 (5 bases). There are 12 residues in the CDR3. Looked up from germline, CDR1 is FNHDT and CDR2 is SITEND (reference sequence). The DNA read from the CDR3 is TGTGCCAGCAGTATGTCCAGGGAA. Its translation is CASSMSRE. The whole CDR3 is CASSMSREEVFF.

In this sample, this clone turned up a few times. Genes and germline are mouse. Read coverage stops 4 residues before the CDR3 terminus; the germline J gene supplies the remainder. Other DNA sequences in this specimen translate into the identical CDR3. This chain connects TRBV5 to TRBJ2-5; 8 bases align to TRBD2. The CDR3 contains 14 residues. Looked up from germline, CDR1 is LGHNA and CDR2 is YNLKQL (reference sequence). CDR3 amino acids: CASSQLGGEDTQYF. CDR3 bases read: TGTGCCAGCAGCCAACTGGGGGGTGAAGAC.

This clone was counted many times. Each gene name is a mouse one. The read falls 3 residues short of the CDR3 end, and the missing part is taken from the germline J gene. The rearrangement links TRBV13-1 to TRBJ1-6; a possible D gene is TRBD1 (6 bases). TRBJ1-6 is placed among ORFs of uncertain function. Germline V gene data show CDR1 as NSHNY and CDR2 as SYGAGN. V gave up 3 bases and J gave up 5 bases, with 6 bases separating them. CDR3 length equals 13 residues. The CDR3 loop is CASSGTDNSPLYF. Incomplete CDR3 DNA: TGTGCCAGCAGTGGGACAGATAATTCGCCC.

This clone was picked up a small number of times. Gene names follow the mouse nomenclature. Sequencing ends 4 residues short of the CDR3 end; the germline J gene provides the rest. The chain uses TRBV13-1 and TRBJ2-7; D might be TRBD1 (7 bases). Germline V lookup: CDR1 NSHNY, CDR2 SYGAGN. This CDR3 has 14 residues. Trimming shortened V by 3 bases and J by 0 bases, and 10 bases separated the two germline ends. The CDR3 is CASSGGDSSYEQYF. The covered CDR3 bases are TGTGCCAGCAGTGGGGGGGACAGCTCCTAT.

In the case of this clone: The gene names given are mouse names. The read ends 4 residues shy of where the CDR3 ends; the end is completed using the germline J gene. The chain recombines TRBV31 with TRBJ2-1; TRBD1 might be the D (5 bases). Germline CDR1 is GKSSPN and CDR2 is SITVG. V gave up 0 bases and J gave up 6 bases, with 12 bases separating them. The CDR3 covers 14 residues. CDR3 bases read: TGTGCCTGGAGTCTAGAAGGGAGGGGTGCT. Protein product: CAWSLEGRGA. Given in full, the CDR3 is CAWSLEGRGAEQFF. The full variable domain, with the rest looked up from reference TRBV31 and TRBJ2-1, is AQTIHQWPVAEIKAVGSPLSLGCTIKGKSSPNLYWYWQATGGTLQQLFYSITVGQVESVVQLNLSASRPKDDQFILSTEKLLLSHSGFYLCAWSLEGRGAEQFFGPGTRLTVL.

A word on this clone: The gene symbols are mouse symbols. The CDR3 here is CASRGTGSETLYF. The sequenced CDR3 bases are TGTGCCAGCAGAGGGACTGGGTCAGAA. The gene calls are TRBV13-3 and TRBJ2-3; 9 bases agree with TRBD2. The read gets to within 4 residues of the CDR3 end, and the germline J gene fills in the rest. The CDR3 is 13 amino acids. Per the germline V gene, CDR1 is NNHDY and CDR2 is SYVADS. V shed 5 bases and J 4 bases; nucleotides not matched to a gene: 2.

Notes on this clone: The gene names here belong to mouse. The read ends 4 residues early relative to the CDR3; the germline J gene fills the gap. V gene TRBV13-2 combines with J gene TRBJ2-1; 10 positions agree with TRBD2. V was pared by 0 bases and J by 3 bases, with 3 bases of the junction left unmatched. The CDR3 loop spans 16 amino acids. Germline CDR1 is NNHNN and CDR2 is SYGAGS (reference sequence). The CDR3 protein is CASGDVAGGAYAEQFF. CDR3 DNA (partial): TGTGCCAGCGGTGATGTTGCTGGGGGGGCCTATGCT.

In this sample, this clone turned up a few times. Gene labels here are mouse ones. The read terminates 4 residues ahead of where the CDR3 ends, so the germline J gene completes it. The chain is built from TRBV13-1 and TRBJ2-2; 9 positions match TRBD1. Germline loops: CDR1 NSHNY, CDR2 SYGAGN. The CDR3 has 16 residues. The V segment lost 4 bases and the J segment 0 bases; nucleotides outside the gene matches: 4. The CDR3 DNA, read in part, is TGTGCCAGCAGTTGGACAGGGGTCTCAAACACCGGG. This codes for CASSWTGVSNTG. The whole CDR3 protein is CASSWTGVSNTGQLYF.